This TCR beta chain was retrieved from a study of blood T cell repertoires in COVID-19. Study at large: Spain, Italy and the United States supplied samples that represented acute and convalescent COVID-19. Sources were T cells, B-cell-depleted T cells, or PBMCs; the material itself was cDNA or gDNA.

The CDR3 is 15 amino acids. CDR1 is MNHEY and CDR2 is SVGEGT in the germline V gene. V gave up 1 base and J gave up 7 bases, with 14 bases separating them. This table comes from immunoSEQ multiplex PCR, and its TCRdb copy is limited to in-frame clones, with some not included. The sample includes roughly 380,000 clones, 85% of them seen just once. The clonotype originates from a woman between 18 and 30 years old with acute or convalescent COVID-19. The sequenced sample was peripheral blood. The chain is built from TRBV6-2 or TRBV6-3 and TRBJ1-5; a possible D gene is TRBD1 (5 bases). This CDR3 reads CASSYWQGFNQPQHF. CDR3 bases: TGTGCCAGCAGTTACTGGCAGGGTTTTAACCAGCCCCAGCATTTT.